Listed here are 30 T cell receptor beta chains from one sample, sequenced in a study of T cell responses to AZD1222 COVID-19 vaccine. Some clones are missing from TCRdb's copy, which holds only in-frame ones; the method was immunoSEQ multiplex PCR. The sample totals about 140,000 clones. Material: peripheral blood. The source of these receptors is an adult in good health.

The chain couples TRBV7-7 to TRBJ1-5; TRBD1 is a possible D gene (5 bases). The V gene's germline CDR1 is SSHAT and CDR2 FNYEAQ (reference sequence). The CDR3 is 15 amino acids. V was trimmed by 4 bases and J by 6 bases, leaving 16 bases between them. The DNA of the CDR3 is TGTGCCAGCAGCTGGGACGGGGGTCGGGGTCAGCCCCAGCATTTT. It yields the protein CASSWDGGRGQPQHF.

The V call is TRBV28, the J call TRBJ2-1; 10 nucleotides line up with TRBD1. Trimming removed 4 bases from V and 0 bases from J; junction bases left unmatched: 15. Germline V gene lookup returns CDR1 MDHEN and CDR2 SYDVKM. The CDR3 consists of 20 residues. DNA of the CDR3: TGTGCCAGCAGTTCAAAGGGTGGGACAGGGGCGAAGAGCTCCTACAATGAGCAGTTCTTC. Amino acids: CASSSKGGTGAKSSYNEQFF.

The CDR3 sequence: CAISEPDRDFPYEQYF. CDR3 nucleotide sequence: TGTGCCATCAGTGAGCCTGACAGAGACTTTCCCTACGAGCAGTACTTC. The V gene is TRBV10-3, the J gene TRBJ2-7, with D possibly TRBD1 on 5 matching bases. There are 16 residues in the CDR3. Germline assignment: CDR1 ENHRY and CDR2 SYGVKD. V gave up 2 bases and J gave up 2 bases, with 16 bases separating them.

The chain employs TRBV3-1 (or the pseudogene TRBV3-2) and TRBJ1-1, with 7 bases fitting TRBD1. Trimming cost V 4 bases and J 6 bases; bases outside gene matches: 5. This CDR3 region has 13 residues. Germline V CDR1 and CDR2: LGHDT, YNNKEL (reference sequence). CDR3 sequence (DNA): TGTGCCAGCAGCCTCGTCAGGGGGGCTGAAGCTTTCTTT. Its protein is CASSLVRGAEAFF.

The chain uses TRBV2 and TRBJ1-2; the match to TRBD1 covers 8 bases. The V gene's germline CDR1 is SNHLY and CDR2 FYNNEI. The V and J ends lost 8 bases and 2 bases, in that order; junction bases with no gene match: 1. The CDR3 length is 12 residues. The CDR3 loop is CASWTGNYGYTF. CDR3 DNA sequence: TGTGCCAGCTGGACAGGGAACTATGGCTACACCTTC. Complete variable domain (other parts from reference TRBV2 and TRBJ1-2): EPEVTQTPSHQVTQMGQEVILRCVPISNHLYFYWYRQILGQKVEFLVSFYNNEISEKSEIFDDQFSVERPDGSNFTLKIRSTKLEDSAMYFCASWTGNYGYTFGSGTRLTVV.

The chain uses TRBV7-2 and TRBJ1-6, with a weak D call TRBD1 (5 bases). This CDR3 region has 15 residues. The germline gives CDR1 SGHTA, CDR2 FQGNSA. Trimming shortened V by 2 bases and J by 6 bases, and 11 bases separated the two germline ends. The CDR3 sequence is CASSLTSGPNSPLHF. The CDR3 DNA follows: TGTGCCAGCAGCTTAACGTCGGGACCTAATTCACCCCTCCACTTT.

The J gene is TRBJ1-5, the V gene TRBV18, with TRBD1 as a possible D gene (6 bases). The ends were cut back, 5 bases at V and 1 base at J, with 12 bases in the middle. Germline V gene data show CDR1 as KGHSH and CDR2 as LQKENI. This CDR3 contains 15 residues. The CDR3 reads CASSKQGSSNQPQHF. The CDR3, as DNA: TGTGCCAGCTCAAAACAGGGATCCAGCAATCAGCCCCAGCATTTT.

This chain connects TRBV5-1 to TRBJ2-5; TRBD2 is a possible D gene (6 bases). Deletions cut 4 bases from V and 1 base from J, with 14 bases between. The CDR3 runs to 15 residues. CDR1 is SGHRS and CDR2 is YFSETQ in the germline V gene. The CDR3 bases are TGCGCCAGCAGCCCCGGGGGAGGCTCCCAAGAGACCCAGTACTTC. The encoded protein is CASSPGGGSQETQYF.

About this clone itself: One end of the junction does not line up with germline, which may come from a read error. This chain uses TRBV5-4 with TRBJ2-7; D is undetermined. Per germline, CDR1 SGHNT and CDR2 YYREEE (reference sequence). This CDR3 has 12 residues. Here the CDR3 reads CASSLDGLGRDF. DNA of the CDR3: TGTGCCAGCAGCCTGGACGGTCTGGGAAGGGACTTC. The entire variable domain, with the rest obtained from reference TRBV5-4 and TRBJ2-7, is as follows: ETGVTQSPTHLIKTRGQQVTLRCSSQSGHNTVSWYQQALGQGPQFIFQYYREEENGRGNFPPRFSGLQFPNYSSELNVNALELDDSALYLCASSLDGLGRDFGPGTRLTVT.

The rearrangement joins TRBV6-2 or TRBV6-3 to TRBJ1-2, with TRBD1 matching over 10 bases. The CDR3 is 15 amino acids. J lost 5 bases, V lost 6 bases, and 9 bases had no gene match. In germline, CDR1 is MNHEY, CDR2 SVGEGT. CDR3 amino acids: CASSPRQGAGYGYTF. Written as DNA, the CDR3 is TGTGCCAGCAGCCCTCGACAGGGGGCCGGGTATGGCTACACCTTC.

The chain joins TRBV6-5 to TRBJ1-1; no clear D gene. This CDR3 comprises 12 residues. CDR1 is MNHEY, CDR2 SVGAGI, per germline. With 2 bases removed from V and 4 bases from J, the gap between germline ends came to 5 bases. The CDR3 DNA is TGTGCCAGCAGTTACGGTGGCACTGAAGCTTTCTTT. This encodes CASSYGGTEAFF.

V usage is TRBV14 and J usage is TRBJ1-6; no clear D. Per the germline V gene, CDR1 is SGHDN and CDR2 is FVKESK. The CDR3 consists of 17 residues. V lost 5 bases to trimming and J lost 9 bases, with 23 bases between them. CDR3: CASSTLRSGVFPSPLHF. As DNA, the CDR3 is TGTGCCAGCAGCACCCTGAGAAGTGGGGTATTTCCTTCACCCCTCCACTTT.

The chain employs TRBV18 and TRBJ1-1; D may be TRBD1 (5 bases). Trimming stripped 4 bases from V and 6 bases from J, with 24 bases between. The CDR3 consists of 17 residues. CDR1 and CDR2 (germline): KGHSH, LQKENI. The CDR3 coding sequence is TGTGCCAGCTCACTGACCCCAGGGTTAGTGATGGTGTCTGAAGCTTTCTTT. This sequence encodes CASSLTPGLVMVSEAFF. The full variable domain, in which reference TRBV18 and TRBJ1-1 provide the parts outside the CDR3, is NAGVMQNPRHLVRRRGQEARLRCSPMKGHSHVYWYRQLPEEGLKFMVYLQKENIIDESGMPKERFSAEFPKEGPSILRIQQVVRGDSAAYFCASSLTPGLVMVSEAFFGQGTRLTVV.

The V and J genes are TRBV25-1 and TRBJ2-7; D gene unclear. The CDR3 has 14 amino acids. Germline assignment: CDR1 MGHDK and CDR2 SYGVNS. Trimming pared 1 base from V and 3 bases from J, leaving 10 bases between. The CDR3 nucleotides read TGTGCCAGCAGTGAATCCCCAGCATTCTACGAGCAGTACTTC. Its translation is CASSESPAFYEQYF.

The chain uses TRBV5-4 and TRBJ2-3; D is ambiguous. Trimming shortened V by 2 bases and J by 6 bases, and 10 bases separated the two germline ends. This CDR3 spans 13 amino acids. Germline CDR1 and CDR2: SGHNT and YYREEE (reference sequence). The DNA for the CDR3 is TGTGCCAGCAGCTTTCTAGGTCCTGATACGCAGTATTTT. The encoded protein is CASSFLGPDTQYF.

This chain connects TRBV12-3 or TRBV12-4 to TRBJ1-2; D is ambiguous. V gave up 1 base and J gave up 6 bases, with 9 bases separating them. This CDR3 has 13 amino acids. The CDR3: CASSLVAGDGYTF. The CDR3 nucleotides read TGTGCCAGCAGTTTAGTCGCAGGTGATGGCTACACCTTC.

The genes are TRBV2 and TRBJ1-1, with TRBD1 matching over 12 bases. Germline CDR1 SNHLY, CDR2 FYNNEI. The CDR3 is 19 amino acids. V shed 2 bases, J shed 0 bases, and the junction held 10 bases outside the gene matches. The CDR3 DNA reads as TGTGCCAGCAGTGAATATGGGACAGGGGGCGTAAGATTGAACACTGAAGCTTTCTTT. Translated: CASSEYGTGGVRLNTEAFF.

This sequence joins TRBV5-4 and TRBJ2-7; maybe TRBD1 (6 bases). Germline assignment: CDR1 SGHNT and CDR2 YYREEE (reference sequence). The CDR3 is 16 residues long. Trimming pared 4 bases from V and 4 bases from J, leaving 21 bases between. CDR3 nucleotide sequence: TGTGCCAGCAGCCAGGGACAACACCACGATCTGTACGAGCAGTACTTC. As protein: CASSQGQHHDLYEQYF.

The rearrangement joins TRBV5-6 to TRBJ1-2; D not certain. Trimming took 7 bases from V and 6 from J, leaving 13 bases between them. Germline V gene data show CDR1 as SGHDT and CDR2 as YYEEEE. This CDR3 has 12 residues. The CDR3 protein is CASYSFGDGYTF. The CDR3 bases are TGTGCCAGCTATTCCTTCGGGGATGGCTACACCTTC.

CDR3 nucleotides: TGTGCCAGCAGCCCACAGGGGGCTAGGGTTGGCTACACCTTC. Encoded protein: CASSPQGARVGYTF. J is TRBJ1-2 and V is TRBV3-1 (or the pseudogene TRBV3-2); 9 bases are a match to TRBD1. The germline CDR1 and CDR2 sequences are LGHDT and YNNKEL (reference sequence). The CDR3 length is 14 residues. V was pared by 4 bases and J by 7 bases, with 7 bases of the junction left unmatched.

The chain is built from TRBV4-2 and TRBJ1-1; TRBD1 might be the D (5 bases). CDR3 length: 16 residues. The germline V gene encodes CDR1 LGHNA and CDR2 YNFKEQ. Trimming removed 2 bases from V and 2 bases from J, with 15 bases in between. DNA of the CDR3: TGTGCCAGCAGCCAACTACAGAGGGGCCCTAACACTGAAGCTTTCTTT. Protein product: CASSQLQRGPNTEAFF.

The genes are TRBV5-4 and TRBJ1-3; possible D gene TRBD1, 5 bases. This CDR3 has 16 residues. V lost 4 bases, J lost 8 bases, and 22 bases lay in between. Germline values: CDR1 SGHNT, CDR2 YYREEE (reference sequence). The CDR3 here is CASSRGGDQAWDTIYF. The CDR3 coding sequence is TGTGCCAGCAGCAGGGGCGGGGACCAAGCGTGGGACACCATATATTTT.

This chain uses TRBV4-1 with TRBJ2-1; maybe TRBD1 (6 bases). V shed 4 bases and J shed 1 base, with 17 bases lying between them. CDR1 and CDR2 from the germline V gene are MGHRA and YSYEKL. The CDR3 has 17 residues. The CDR3 bases are TGCGCCAGCAGCCTCCGCGGCTTACAGGGATCCTACAATGAGCAGTTCTTC. Residues: CASSLRGLQGSYNEQFF.

This chain joins TRBV11-2 and TRBJ2-7; D is tentatively TRBD1 or TRBD2 (5 bases each). Germline CDR1 and CDR2: SGHAT and FQNNGV. Trimming pared 0 bases from V and 6 bases from J, leaving 15 bases between. The CDR3 spans 15 residues. CDR3: CASSLDLTGRREQYF. The DNA of the CDR3 is TGTGCCAGCAGCTTAGATCTGACGGGGCGCCGCGAGCAGTACTTC.

The chain employs TRBV2 and TRBJ1-1, with D perhaps matching TRBD1 (6 bases). V was shortened by 5 bases and J by 5 bases, with 18 bases between the two germline ends. The CDR3 is made up of 15 amino acids. Per germline, CDR1 SNHLY and CDR2 FYNNEI. CDR3 DNA: TGTGCCAGCAGTAAGGGGCCAGGGGTACGGACTGAAGCTTTCTTT. This encodes CASSKGPGVRTEAFF.

The chain recombines TRBV19 with TRBJ2-3; TRBD2 is a possible D gene (6 bases). The germline V gene encodes CDR1 LNHDA and CDR2 SQIVND (reference sequence). There are 13 residues in the CDR3. Trimming removed 1 base from V and 6 bases from J, with 8 bases in between. CDR3 in amino acids: CASSIVGRDTQYF. CDR3 DNA sequence: TGTGCCAGTAGTATAGTAGGGAGGGATACGCAGTATTTT.

V gene TRBV4-2 combines with J gene TRBJ1-1; a weak D match, TRBD1 (6 bases). From germline, CDR1 is LGHNA and CDR2 YNFKEQ. Trimming left V 3 bases short and J 1 base short, with 12 bases between. CDR3 length equals 15 residues. CDR3 DNA sequence: TGTGCCAGCAGCCATCCGACAGGAAAGAACACTGAAGCTTTCTTT. It encodes CASSHPTGKNTEAFF.

The chain carries TRBV2 and TRBJ1-1; unclear D gene. The germline CDR1 and CDR2 sequences are SNHLY and FYNNEI. The CDR3 is 13 residues long. V gave up 5 bases and J gave up 1 base, with 8 bases separating them. CDR3 amino acids: CASSLTANTEAFF. CDR3 DNA sequence: TGTGCCAGCAGTTTAACAGCGAACACTGAAGCTTTCTTT.

Written as DNA, the CDR3 is TGTGCCAGCAGCAGGGGGCCTCCGCCGGGTAATGAGCAGTTCTTC. The encoded protein is CASSRGPPPGNEQFF. The chain has TRBV9 and TRBJ2-1; 7 bases match TRBD1. Germline CDR1 is SGDLS and CDR2 is YYNGEE. Losses at the gene ends were 4 bases for V and 7 bases for J; bases not matched to a gene: 11. This CDR3 is built from 15 residues.

The J gene is TRBJ1-5, the V gene TRBV5-8, with 7 bases lining up with TRBD1. J gave up 3 bases and V 5 bases, and 11 bases lay outside the gene matches. CDR1 SGHTS and CDR2 YDEGEE come from the germline V gene. CDR3 length equals 16 residues. This CDR3 reads CASSGFRGIPNQPQHF. The CDR3 region has the DNA TGTGCCAGCAGTGGATTCAGGGGGATCCCCAATCAGCCCCAGCATTTT.